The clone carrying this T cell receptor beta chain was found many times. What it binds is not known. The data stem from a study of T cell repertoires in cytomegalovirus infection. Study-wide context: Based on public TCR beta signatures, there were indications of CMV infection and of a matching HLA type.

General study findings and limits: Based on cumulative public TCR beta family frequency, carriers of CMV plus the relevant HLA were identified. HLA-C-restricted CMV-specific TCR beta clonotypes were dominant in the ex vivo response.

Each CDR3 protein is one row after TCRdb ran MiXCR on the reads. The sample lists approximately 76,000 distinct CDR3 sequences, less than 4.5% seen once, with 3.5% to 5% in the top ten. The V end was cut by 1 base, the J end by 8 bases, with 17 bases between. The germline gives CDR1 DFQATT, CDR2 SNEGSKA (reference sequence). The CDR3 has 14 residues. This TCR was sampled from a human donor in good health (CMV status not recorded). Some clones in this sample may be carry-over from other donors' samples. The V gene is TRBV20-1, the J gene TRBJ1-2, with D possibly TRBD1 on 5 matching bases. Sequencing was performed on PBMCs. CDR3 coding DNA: TGCAGTGCTAGAGGTCCGGGGGACCTAGGCGGCTACACCTTC. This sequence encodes CSARGPGDLGGYTF.